This T cell receptor (beta chain) was captured in a study of OX40 agonist ivuxolimab in advanced cancers. Overall study: Patients in the trial were receiving intravenous ivuxolimab every 2 weeks, at doses of 0.01 to 10 mg/kg. Findings and limits, study-wide: Circulating CD4+ and CD8+ T cells showed clonal expansion by week 6 at 0.1 to 3.0 mg/kg.

A remark on this clone: Its antigen is unknown.

It was autoimmune disease history or systemic immunosuppression that excluded patients. Repertoires were generated with immunoSEQ multiplex PCR, while TCRdb's copy carries only in-frame clones and drops some. The sample consists of 60,000 or so clones, approximately 86% of them appearing once. V gave up 5 bases and J gave up 7 bases; unmatched junction bases: 7. The CDR3 is made up of 15 amino acids. CDR1 and CDR2 from the germline V gene are MNHEY and SVGAGI. The rearrangement joins TRBV6-5 to TRBJ1-6, with 8 bases matching TRBD1. The receptor was isolated from an adult with an advanced solid tumor such as melanoma, head and neck, liver or kidney cancer. Sequences were derived from CD4+ or CD8+ T cells sorted from blood, sampled in a trial of the OX40 agonist ivuxolimab. The CDR3 spells CASSNTDRGNSPLHF. In nucleotides, the CDR3 is TGTGCCAGCAGTAATACCGACAGGGGAAATTCACCCCTCCACTTT.